This entry lists 27 T cell receptor beta chains sequenced from one sample in a study of tumor-infiltrating lymphocytes in oesophageal squamous cell carcinoma. TCRdb recomputed calls from the PCR reads with MiXCR, one row per CDR3 protein. In the table there are 15,000 to 20,000 distinct CDR3 sequences, 40% to 45% of which are singletons. Material for sequencing was blood. The receptor set was obtained from a female donor with esophageal squamous cell carcinoma.

In its sample, this clonotype was seen once. The gene calls are TRBV6-6 and TRBJ2-5, with 14 bases fitting TRBD2. The DNA end lines up better with TRBJ2-1; the J call may be wrong. This CDR3 contains 15 residues. CDR1 and CDR2 from the germline V gene are MNHNY and SVGAGI (reference sequence). The CDR3 region is CASSEGLAGVVKQFF. The CDR3 nucleotides are TGTGCCAGCAGTGAGGGACTAGCGGGAGTAGTAAAGCAGTTCTTC.

This clonotype was picked up a small number of times. The chain recombines TRBV9 with TRBJ2-5; perhaps TRBD2 as D (7 bases). Near its end, the DNA agrees better with TRBJ2-7, so the J call may be wrong. CDR1 and CDR2 from the germline V gene are SGDLS and YYNGEE. The CDR3 consists of 15 residues. The CDR3 protein is CASGEGGGAIYEQYF. CDR3 DNA: TGTGCCAGCGGGGAAGGTGGGGGGGCCATCTACGAGCAGTACTTC.

The V call is TRBV7-2, the J call TRBJ2-1; no clear D. This CDR3 is built from 12 residues. The germline CDR1 and CDR2 sequences are SGHTA and FQGNSA. Trimming took off 1 base at V and 8 bases at J, with 6 bases between the two ends. CDR3 loop: CASSLVSDEQFF. CDR3 DNA sequence: TGTGCCAGCAGCTTAGTATCGGATGAGCAGTTCTTC.

Ten or more counts support this clonotype. The rearrangement joins TRBV5-1 to TRBJ2-3; D not certain. Trimming took off 0 bases at V and 0 bases at J, with 8 bases between the two ends. The CDR3 spans 15 residues. The germline V gene has CDR1 SGHRS and CDR2 YFSETQ. CDR3 loop: CASSLALDSTDTQYF. Here the CDR3 DNA reads TGCGCCAGCAGCTTGGCCTTGGATAGCACAGATACGCAGTATTTT.

The J gene is TRBJ2-7, the V gene TRBV7-2; 11 bases fit TRBD1. CDR3 length: 15 amino acids. Germline loops: CDR1 SGHTA, CDR2 FQGNSA. The ends lost 3 bases at V and 5 bases at J; junction bases unmatched: 6. The CDR3 protein is CASSFRDRGINEQYF. The CDR3 DNA reads TGTGCCAGCAGCTTCCGGGACAGGGGGATCAACGAGCAGTACTTC.

This clonotype was counted between two and nine times. The chain recombines TRBV7-8 with TRBJ2-5; 9 positions agree with TRBD2. Per the germline V gene, CDR1 is SGHVS and CDR2 is FQNEAQ. Trimming removed 3 bases from V and 5 bases from J; junction bases left unmatched: 7. The CDR3 spans 15 residues. Here the CDR3 reads CASSLDSGSAETQYF. The CDR3 DNA follows: TGTGCCAGCAGCTTGGATAGCGGGAGTGCTGAGACCCAGTACTTC.

The chain recombines TRBV6-2 or TRBV6-3 with TRBJ2-3, with no clear D. V dropped 7 bases and J dropped 3 bases, with 8 bases sitting between them. Germline V gives CDR1 MNHEY, CDR2 SVGEGT. CDR3 length equals 12 residues. The CDR3 DNA follows: TGTGCCAGCACTAGTCGGACAGATACGCAGTATTTT. Its translation: CASTSRTDTQYF.

The V call is TRBV6-8, the J call TRBJ2-5; 11 bases fit TRBD1. The J call may be mistaken, given a closer DNA end match to TRBJ2-1. CDR1 and CDR2 (germline): MNHGY, SAAAGT. The CDR3 contains 13 residues. CDR3 sequence reads: CASRGQGGNEQFF. The CDR3 bases are TGTGCCAGCAGGGGACAGGGGGGCAATGAGCAGTTCTTC.

Of note for this clonotype: In this CDR3 the conserved last residue, phenylalanine or tryptophan, is missing, so a read error is likely. The limits of the CDR3 on the DNA are not certain, so only TCRdb's listed CDR3 is given. The chain has TRBV7-2 and TRBJ1-1; the table's D call of TRBD1 was not tested on the DNA. CDR1 and CDR2 from the germline V gene are SGHTA and FQGNSA. The CDR3 region is 17 residues in length, termini included. CDR3 region: CASSYDRGQYNEQFFGP.

This chain links TRBV12-3 or TRBV12-4 with TRBJ2-4, with D tentatively TRBD1 (7 bases). This CDR3 has 18 amino acids. V lost 5 bases, J lost 2 bases, and 22 bases lay in between. The CDR3: CASSTRGQAGQSKNIQYF. CDR3 DNA sequence: TGTGCCAGCAGTACGCGCGGGCAGGCGGGACAGTCCAAAAACATTCAGTACTTC.

This clonotype was observed a handful of times. The chain recombines TRBV27 with TRBJ2-1; 9 nucleotides match TRBD2. Germline V lookup: CDR1 MNHEY, CDR2 SMNVEV (reference sequence). The junction had 8 bases not matched to a gene; V was cut back by 1 base and J by 4 bases. This CDR3 region has 17 residues. CDR3 sequence reads: CASSLWAAGGGYNEQFF. As DNA, the CDR3 is TGTGCCAGCAGTTTATGGGCAGCGGGAGGCGGATACAATGAGCAGTTCTTC.

The chain combines TRBV2 with TRBJ1-5, with D possibly TRBD1 on 6 matching bases. V lost 1 base and J lost 9, with 16 bases in between. The length of the CDR3 is 15 residues. Per the germline V gene, CDR1 is SNHLY and CDR2 is FYNNEI. The CDR3 sequence: CASSEGGAGPLPQHF. For the CDR3, the DNA is TGTGCCAGCAGTGAAGGGGGGGCAGGGCCCCTGCCCCAGCATTTT.

Many counts were recorded for this clonotype. The chain couples TRBV6-1 to TRBJ2-1, with 8 bases identical to TRBD2. The CDR3 runs 13 residues. Germline CDR1 is MNHNS and CDR2 is SASEGT. Trimming at V came to 5 bases and at J to 5 bases, leaving 2 bases not matched to a gene. As DNA, the CDR3 is TGTGCCAGCAGTTCGCGGGGGGACAATGAGCAGTTCTTC. Protein: CASSSRGDNEQFF.

By share, this clonotype counts as medium-sized. This rearrangement joins TRBV7-2 to TRBJ1-2, with D tentatively TRBD1 (5 bases). Germline V gives CDR1 SGHTA, CDR2 FQGNSA. Trimming left V 1 base short and J 3 bases short, with 6 bases between. The CDR3 contains 13 residues. The CDR3, as DNA: TGTGCCAGCAGCTTAGGCAGGGACTATGGCTACACCTTC. It yields the protein CASSLGRDYGYTF.

This clonotype was found a few times. The genes are TRBV6-1 and TRBJ1-5; 8 nucleotides align to TRBD1. This CDR3 spans 15 amino acids. V lost 4 bases to trimming and J lost 0 bases; unmatched junction nucleotides: 2. Germline V gives CDR1 MNHNS, CDR2 SASEGT. DNA for the CDR3: TGTGCCAGCAGTGCAGGGGGCTATAGCAATCAGCCCCAGCATTTT. Protein product: CASSAGGYSNQPQHF.

Turning to this clonotype: This CDR3 fails to terminate in the conserved phenylalanine or tryptophan, so it likely reflects a read error. It is unclear where the CDR3 begins or ends on the DNA, so no DNA is shown, and the CDR3 is as TCRdb lists it. The J gene is TRBJ1-1, the V gene TRBV12-3 or TRBV12-4. The CDR3 comprises 16 residues, both ends counted. The CDR3 here is CASSWEGQTMATPSVR.

This chain connects TRBV20-1 to TRBJ2-2; weak D call: TRBD2 (5 bases). The CDR3 spans 15 residues. V dropped 1 base and J dropped 2 bases, with 11 bases sitting between them. Per the germline V gene, CDR1 is DFQATT and CDR2 is SNEGSKA (reference sequence). The DNA for the CDR3 is TGCAGTGCTAGAGGCGGTCTAGCCAACACCGGGGAGCTGTTTTTT. It codes for CSARGGLANTGELFF.

The chain employs TRBV19 and TRBJ2-3, with 8 bases that match TRBD1. The J call is in doubt because the DNA end fits TRBJ2-7 better. This CDR3 region has 15 residues. The germline gives CDR1 LNHDA, CDR2 SQIVND (reference sequence). The DNA for the CDR3 is TGTGCCAGTTCCCTCAGGGGGCAATCCTACAATGAGCAGTACTTC. This encodes CASSLRGQSYNEQYF.

This clonotype was observed a few times. This may come from a read error, since a much larger clone is one base off. The chain couples TRBV28 to TRBJ2-4; D call uncertain. The J call may be incorrect, as the DNA end agrees better with TRBJ2-1. CDR3 length equals 15 residues. Germline V gene lookup returns CDR1 MDHEN and CDR2 SYDVKM. Written as DNA, the CDR3 is TGTGCCAGCAGTACCCTCAGGAGAAGGTCCTACGAGCAGTTCTTC. It is translated as CASSTLRRRSYEQFF.

There are a few counts of this clonotype. CDR3 sequence: CASSRDRINEKLFF. DNA for the CDR3: TGTGCCAGCAGCCGCGACAGGATAAATGAAAAACTGTTTTTT. The chain carries TRBV7-2 and TRBJ1-4, with D possibly being TRBD1 (6 bases). The CDR3 has 14 amino acids. The V gene's germline CDR1 is SGHTA and CDR2 FQGNSA. The ends were cut back, 5 bases at V and 5 bases at J, with 12 bases in the middle.

Note on this clonotype: Compared with germline, one end of the junction differs, possibly owing to a read error. This rearrangement joins TRBV7-9 to TRBJ2-7, with 9 bases identical to TRBD2. Judging by the DNA end, TRBJ2-1 fits better; the J call may be wrong. The CDR3 consists of 17 residues. Per the germline V gene, CDR1 is SEHNR and CDR2 is FQNEAQ (reference sequence). This chain's CDR3 is CANSPAASGIFCNEQFF. In nucleotides, the CDR3 is TGTGCCAACAGCCCAGCAGCTAGCGGGATCTTCTGTAATGAGCAGTTCTTC.

About this clonotype itself: A much larger clonotype is one base distant, so this may be a read error. This chain connects TRBV11-3 to TRBJ2-7; 8 bases map to TRBD2. CDR3 length equals 16 residues. The J segment lost 7 bases and the V segment lost 0 bases, leaving 11 bases of the junction unmatched. Germline V lookup: CDR1 SGHNT, CDR2 YENEEA. Here the CDR3 DNA reads TGTGCCAGCAGCTTAGATGGGACTAGTGGCTACAATGAGCAGTACTTC. This sequence encodes CASSLDGTSGYNEQYF.

This clonotype was recorded many times. The chain is built from TRBV6-1 and TRBJ1-4; D might be TRBD1 (5 bases). This CDR3 region has 14 residues. With 4 bases removed from V and 7 bases from J, the gap between germline ends came to 13 bases. CDR1 and CDR2 (germline): MNHNS, SASEGT. The CDR3 protein is CASSGVRVGEKLFF. CDR3 sequence (DNA): TGTGCCAGCAGTGGCGTCAGGGTTGGTGAAAAACTGTTTTTT.

The rearrangement uses TRBV6-2 or TRBV6-3 and TRBJ2-4; TRBD2 matches at 8 bases. The end of the DNA fits TRBJ2-7 better, so the J call may be wrong. The CDR3 has 15 residues. Germline values: CDR1 MNHEY, CDR2 SVGEGT. In DNA, the CDR3 is TGTGCCAGCCAGACCAGGGCTAGCGGGTCGTACGAGCAGTACTTC. This sequence encodes CASQTRASGSYEQYF.

This clonotype was counted at least ten times. The gene calls are TRBV10-2 and TRBJ2-1; TRBD2 matches at 10 bases. Judging by the DNA end, TRBJ2-7 fits better; the J call may be wrong. This CDR3 comprises 15 residues. CDR1 WSHSY and CDR2 SAAADI come from the germline V gene. The CDR3 sequence is CASSDRTSGYNEQYF. For the CDR3, the DNA is TGCGCCAGCAGTGACCGGACTAGCGGCTACAATGAGCAGTACTTC.

V gene TRBV10-1 combines with J gene TRBJ2-5, with D unresolved. With the DNA end fitting TRBJ2-1 better, the J assignment may be wrong. CDR1 is WNHNN and CDR2 is SYGVQD in the germline V gene (reference sequence). There are 16 residues in the CDR3. The CDR3 sequence: CASSESRTATYNEQFF. Written as DNA, the CDR3 is TGCGCCAGCAGTGAGTCGAGGACGGCGACCTACAATGAGCAGTTCTTC.

In regard to this clonotype: Its ends do not fully match the called genes, so a read error is possible. The chain carries TRBV3-1 and TRBJ2-1; TRBD2 is a possible D gene (5 bases). This CDR3 region has 13 residues. The germline V gene has CDR1 LGHDT and CDR2 YNNKEL (reference sequence). In DNA, the CDR3 is TGTGCCAGCAGCCCGGTGTGGCTGAGGGCCCTCCACTTC. This encodes CASSPVWLRALHF.